This TCR beta chain was sequenced in a study of PD-1 blockade in classical Hodgkin lymphoma. Study-wide context: Patients were infused with nivolumab 3 mg/kg every 2 weeks. Overall study findings and caveats: Newly diagnosed patients had baseline TCR diversity that was reportedly lower than that of healthy donors. Although disease activity or prior therapy may be involved, causes of the repertoire differences remain undefined.

Relapses following autologous stem cell transplantation were seen in all patients, with brentuximab vedotin exposure varying. Clones were sequenced by immunoSEQ multiplex PCR, and TCRdb holds only the in-frame ones, with some missing. The sample holds some 96,000 clones, 80% to 95% seen once. About this clone itself: Its target is unknown.

The input for sequencing was peripheral blood mononuclear cells (PBMCs), taken at baseline. The clonotype originates from a human donor with classical Hodgkin lymphoma.

CDR3 in DNA: TGCGCCAGCAGCTCCGCAGGATACACGTTCTTC. It is translated as CASSSAGYTFF. The chain has TRBV5-1 and TRBJ2-1; D remains ambiguous. The CDR3 runs to 11 residues. CDR1 SGHRS and CDR2 YFSETQ come from the germline V gene. V gave up 3 bases and J gave up 15 bases, with 13 bases separating them.